What follows is one T cell receptor (beta chain) and its context. As yet, its antigen is unknown. This record belongs to a study of cytomegalovirus exposure and HLA in healthy donors. Study as a whole: Assignment to the Caucasian-associated ancestry cluster applied to about 80% of the approximately 360 genotyped donors. Study-level points and caveats: In presence/absence analyses, roughly uniform sequencing depth across donors was assumed. According to a later analysis, most TCR beta chains associated with CMV appeared HLA-restricted.

Germline CDR1 is MNHEY and CDR2 is SMNVEV (reference sequence). The ends lost 5 bases at V and 3 bases at J; junction bases unmatched: 8. There are 16 residues in the CDR3. The PCR contained 60 Vbeta and 13 Jbeta primers. Profiled with immunoSEQ multiplex PCR; TCRdb holds only in-frame clones, not every one. The sample lists just over 200,000 clones, around 85% seen once, with approximately 1.5% in the top ten. The chain recombines TRBV27 with TRBJ2-7, with TRBD2 matching over 12 bases. The sequence derives from a man aged 50 to 60 in good health and CMV-seronegative. Sample: PBMCs. CDR3 amino acids: CASSLQGTSGLYEQYF. CDR3 in DNA: TGTGCCAGCAGTCTACAGGGGACTAGCGGGCTCTACGAGCAGTACTTC.